This TCR beta chain was sequenced in a study of blood T cell repertoires in COVID-19. Study in general: Donors in the United States, Italy and Spain gave samples during acute or convalescent COVID-19. PBMCs, B-cell-depleted T cells, or T cells provided the cDNA or gDNA that made up the material.

Study processing details: For nucleated cells, counts were estimated from reference gene primer amplification. The method was immunoSEQ multiplex PCR; TCRdb's version includes in-frame clones alone and lacks a portion of them. V and J calls and clone size come straight from that table; D and trimming were deduced from the DNA. The data show roughly 330,000 clones, with about nine tenths seen just once and roughly 8.9% held by the top ten. Seattle patients were enrolled during active infection and followed longitudinally. The sequence derives from a young man with COVID-19, enrolled during active disease. The sequenced sample was peripheral blood.

CDR3 region: CASSILGRVYEQYF. CDR3 in DNA: TGTGCCAGTAGTATTCTAGGCAGGGTCTACGAGCAGTACTTC. V and J are TRBV19 and TRBJ2-7, with a possible D match to TRBD1 (5 bases). The V end lost 3 bases, the J end lost 3 bases, and 12 bases lay between the germline ends. The CDR3 contains 14 residues. Germline CDR1 reads LNHDA; CDR2 reads SQIVND (reference sequence).